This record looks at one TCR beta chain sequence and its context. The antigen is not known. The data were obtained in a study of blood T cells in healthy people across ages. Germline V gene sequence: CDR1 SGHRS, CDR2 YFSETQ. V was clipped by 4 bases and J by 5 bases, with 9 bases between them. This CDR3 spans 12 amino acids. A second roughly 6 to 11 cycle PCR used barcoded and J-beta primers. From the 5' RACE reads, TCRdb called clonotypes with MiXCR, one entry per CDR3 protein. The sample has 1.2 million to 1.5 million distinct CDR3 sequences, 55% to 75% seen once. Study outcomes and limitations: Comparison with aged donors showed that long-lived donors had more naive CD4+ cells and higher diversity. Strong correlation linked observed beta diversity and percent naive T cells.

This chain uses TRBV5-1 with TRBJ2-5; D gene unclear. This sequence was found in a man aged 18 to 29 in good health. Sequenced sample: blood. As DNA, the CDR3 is TGCGCCAGCAGCGTGACGTGGGAGACCCAGTACTTC. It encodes CASSVTWETQYF. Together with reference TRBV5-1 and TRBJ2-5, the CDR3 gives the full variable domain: KAGVTQTPRYLIKTRGQQVTLSCSPISGHRSVSWYQQTPGQGLQFLFEYFSETQRNKGNFPGRFSGRQFSNSRSEMNVSTLELGDSALYLCASSVTWETQYFGPGTRLLVL.